The source of this TCR beta chain is a study of T cell responses to AZD1222 COVID-19 vaccine. Overall study context: Analyses pooled second doses at about 4 or about 12 weeks. Regarding the study as a whole: The donor group comprised mostly white British people and more females; the analysis possibly underestimated clonal diversity. Spike regions recognized by vaccine-associated CD4 TCRs spanned the protein, led by 160-218 and 743-854. Repertoires were obtained only post-peak T cell response.

Profiling relied on immunoSEQ multiplex PCR, and the TCRdb table lists in-frame clones only, not all of them. The sample has about 180,000 clones; 75% to 95% are singletons. The CDR3 runs to 15 residues. The junction had 15 bases not matched to a gene; V was cut back by 4 bases and J by 7 bases. Per germline, CDR1 GTSNPN and CDR2 SVGIG (reference sequence). On this clone itself: Its matching antigen is unknown.

The specimen comprised peripheral blood, sampled on day 0 of AZD1222 vaccination. V gene TRBV30 combines with J gene TRBJ2-7, with 8 bases aligning to TRBD1. The sequence came from an adult in good health. CDR3 sequence (DNA): TGTGCCTGGAAAGACAGGGGCGCTTACCAGAGGGAGCAGTACTTC. Translating it yields CAWKDRGAYQREQYF.